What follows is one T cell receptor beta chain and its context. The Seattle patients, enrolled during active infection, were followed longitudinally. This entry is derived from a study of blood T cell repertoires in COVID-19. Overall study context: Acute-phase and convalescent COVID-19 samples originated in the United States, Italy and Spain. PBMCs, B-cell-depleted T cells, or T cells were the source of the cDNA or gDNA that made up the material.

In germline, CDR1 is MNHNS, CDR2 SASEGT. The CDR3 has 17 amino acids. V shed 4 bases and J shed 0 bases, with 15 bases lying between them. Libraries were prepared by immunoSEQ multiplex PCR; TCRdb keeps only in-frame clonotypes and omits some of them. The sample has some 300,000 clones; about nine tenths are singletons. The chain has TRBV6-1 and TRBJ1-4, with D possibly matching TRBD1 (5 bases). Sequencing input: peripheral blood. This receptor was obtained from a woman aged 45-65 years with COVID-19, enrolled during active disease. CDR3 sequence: CASSGEWGEPTNEKLFF. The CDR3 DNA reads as TGTGCCAGCAGTGGGGAATGGGGGGAGCCAACTAATGAAAAACTGTTTTTT.